The 7 T cell receptor beta chains below all came from one sample that was sequenced in a study of T cell repertoires in ileal Crohn's disease. TCRdb's table, derived via immunoSEQ multiplex PCR, lists solely in-frame clones and lacks some. The repertoire holds about 9,600 clones, approximately 82% seen once, with 25% in the top ten. The specimen was ileal tissue. The source is an adult with Crohn's disease.

The rearrangement joins TRBV5-1 to TRBJ2-2; no firm D call. The germline V gene encodes CDR1 SGHRS and CDR2 YFSETQ. Trimming shortened V by 6 bases and J by 6 bases, and 12 bases separated the two germline ends. CDR3 length: 13 residues. CDR3 loop: CASTRQEPGELFF. In nucleotides, the CDR3 is TGCGCCAGCACCCGACAAGAGCCCGGGGAGCTGTTTTTT. Full variable domain (remainder filled in from reference TRBV5-1 and TRBJ2-2): KAGVTQTPRYLIKTRGQQVTLSCSPISGHRSVSWYQQTPGQGLQFLFEYFSETQRNKGNFPGRFSGRQFSNSRSEMNVSTLELGDSALYLCASTRQEPGELFFGEGSRLTVL.

This rearrangement joins TRBV7-2 to TRBJ2-1; 8 bases are a match to TRBD2. Germline CDR1 and CDR2: SGHTA and FQGNSA. This CDR3 is 18 amino acids long. V lost 3 bases, J lost 6 bases, and 16 bases stayed unmatched. The CDR3 sequence: CASSLGSGSGRIGNEQFF. The CDR3 region has the DNA TGTGCCAGCAGCTTGGGAAGCGGGAGCGGCCGTATAGGCAATGAGCAGTTCTTC.

The CDR3: CASRAGLFGYTF. DNA for the CDR3: TGTGCCTCTAGGGCAGGGCTGTTTGGCTACACCTTC. This chain links TRBV30 with TRBJ1-2; maybe TRBD1 (5 bases). Germline values: CDR1 GTSNPN, CDR2 SVGIG (reference sequence). The length of the CDR3 is 12 residues. Between the trimmed V and J ends, which lost 7 bases and 7 bases, there was a span of 16 bases.

The V call is TRBV6-5, the J call TRBJ2-6; D gene uncertain. Trimming took off 6 bases at V and 0 bases at J, with 6 bases between the two ends. CDR1 MNHEY and CDR2 SVGAGI come from the germline V gene. CDR3 length: 14 residues. The CDR3 bases are TGTGCCAGCAGACAGATCTCTGGGGCCAACGTCCTGACTTTC. Protein: CASRQISGANVLTF.

The chain links TRBV11-3 to TRBJ2-2; D perhaps matches TRBD2 (6 bases). V lost 5 bases and J lost 0, with 10 bases in between. Looked up from germline, CDR1 is SGHNT and CDR2 is YENEEA. This CDR3 region has 15 residues. The CDR3 protein is CASSAGPANTGELFF. The CDR3 DNA reads as TGTGCCAGCAGCGCGGGACCCGCGAACACCGGGGAGCTGTTTTTT.

V is TRBV7-9 and J is TRBJ2-1; a possible D gene is TRBD1 (6 bases). The length of the CDR3 is 15 residues. Germline-derived CDR1 and CDR2 are SEHNR and FQNEAQ (reference sequence). The V end lost 5 bases, the J end lost 4 bases, and 15 bases lay between the germline ends. The CDR3 sequence is CASSRSTGIYNEQFF. The DNA for the CDR3 is TGTGCCAGCAGCCGTTCGACAGGAATTTACAATGAGCAGTTCTTC.

The gene calls are TRBV2 and TRBJ1-1; perhaps TRBD1 as D (5 bases). Germline V gives CDR1 SNHLY, CDR2 FYNNEI. V was shortened by 5 bases and J by 2 bases, with 18 bases between the two germline ends. CDR3 length equals 16 residues. The CDR3 region is CASSPIVGQINTEAFF. In nucleotides, the CDR3 is TGTGCCAGCAGTCCGATTGTTGGACAAATCAACACTGAAGCTTTCTTT.